This TCR beta chain is from a study of T cell repertoires in cytomegalovirus infection. Study summary: An indication of both CMV infection and matching HLA type came from public TCR beta signatures.

One entry per CDR3 protein, called by TCRdb with MiXCR from the reads. This repertoire shows under 800,000 distinct CDR3 sequences, roughly 26% found once; its top ten account for around 8%. The sample taken for sequencing was CD8+ T cells from PBMCs. The receptor's source is a human donor in good health (CMV status not recorded). Some clones in this sample may be carry-over from other donors' samples.

The CDR3 region has the DNA TGTGCCAGCAGTTGGGGACAGGCTAACGAGCAGTACGTC. Protein sequence: CASSWGQANEQYV. V and J are TRBV5-8 and TRBJ2-7; 8 bases match TRBD1. The CDR3 runs 13 residues. From germline, CDR1 is SGHTS and CDR2 YDEGEE. The V and J ends lost 5 bases and 5 bases, in that order; junction bases with no gene match: 6.